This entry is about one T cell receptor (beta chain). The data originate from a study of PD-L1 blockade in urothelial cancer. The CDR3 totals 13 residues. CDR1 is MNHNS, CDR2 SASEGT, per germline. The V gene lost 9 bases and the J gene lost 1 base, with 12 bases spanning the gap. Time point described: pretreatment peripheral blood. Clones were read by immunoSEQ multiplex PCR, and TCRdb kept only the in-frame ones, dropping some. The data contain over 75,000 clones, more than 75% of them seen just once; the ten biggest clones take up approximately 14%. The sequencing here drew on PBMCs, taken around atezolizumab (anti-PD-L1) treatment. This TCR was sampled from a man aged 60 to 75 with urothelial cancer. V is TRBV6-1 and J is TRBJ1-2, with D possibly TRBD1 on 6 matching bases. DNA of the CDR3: TGTGCCAGTCCCGGACAGAGTAACTATGGCTACACCTTC. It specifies CASPGQSNYGYTF.